This T cell receptor beta chain was captured in a study of control samples from healthy donors and cancer patients. Clones were read by immunoSEQ multiplex PCR, and TCRdb kept only the in-frame ones, dropping some. The table shows 76,000 or so clones, with 75% to 90% occurring only once. With 2 bases removed from V and 4 bases from J, the gap between germline ends came to 14 bases. The CDR3 is 16 residues long. Germline values: CDR1 MNHEY, CDR2 SMNVEV (reference sequence). Sequencing was carried out using PBMCs. This sequence joins TRBV27 and TRBJ2-2; perhaps TRBD2 as D (5 bases). The receptor was isolated from a woman between 50 and 59 years old with colorectal cancer. The CDR3 DNA follows: TGTGCCAGCAGTTTAAGGGTCCAAGGAGGCACCGGGGAGCTGTTTTTT. Amino acids: CASSLRVQGGTGELFF.